A single sample gave rise to the 22 T cell receptor beta chains below, sequenced in a study of blood T cell repertoires in COVID-19 (TCRdb year 2020). Library creation used the immunoSEQ multiplex PCR assay. TCRdb re-hosts the immuneACCESS table, in-frame sequences only. Its copies lack some clones; in the studies checked, an unresolved V gene accounts for under half of them, and the cause for the rest is not known. In all, the sample holds roughly 150,000 clones, and more than 75% of those were seen once. The ten biggest clones cover over 15% of the sample. Specimen: peripheral blood. These receptors were collected from a man in his sixties with active or convalescent COVID-19.

The rearrangement links TRBV29-1 to TRBJ1-1; unclear D gene. This CDR3 has 17 amino acids. The V and J ends lost 3 bases and 5 bases respectively, with 25 bases between them. CDR1 and CDR2 (germline): SQVTM, ANQGSEA. The CDR3 spells CSVDLAGRVVSGTEAFF. CDR3 in DNA: TGCAGCGTTGATTTAGCCGGAAGGGTTGTGTCGGGGACTGAAGCTTTCTTT.

Concerning this clone itself: The sample has other DNA sequences that encode this CDR3 too. The chain combines TRBV5-1 with TRBJ1-6; TRBD1 matches 8 bases. The germline gives CDR1 SGHRS, CDR2 YFSETQ. This CDR3 comprises 16 residues. The ends lost 4 bases at V and 7 bases at J; junction bases unmatched: 10. CDR3 amino acids: CASSLDRGPGNSPLHF. DNA of the CDR3: TGCGCCAGCAGCCTAGACAGGGGTCCGGGAAATTCACCCCTCCACTTT.

This chain links TRBV28 with TRBJ1-1; unclear D gene. Germline loops: CDR1 MDHEN, CDR2 SYDVKM. CDR3 size: 12 residues. V was cut by 2 bases and J by 5 bases, with 6 bases left in between. As DNA, the CDR3 is TGTGCCAGCAGTTTAGGCTGGACTGAAGCTTTCTTT. Encoded protein: CASSLGWTEAFF.

J is TRBJ1-1 and V is TRBV5-1, with TRBD1 matching 8 bases. Germline-derived CDR1 and CDR2 are SGHRS and YFSETQ. The ends lost 2 bases at V and 5 bases at J; junction bases unmatched: 8. This CDR3 spans 15 amino acids. The CDR3: CASSFDGTGGTEAFF. As DNA, the CDR3 is TGCGCCAGCAGCTTTGATGGGACAGGAGGGACTGAAGCTTTCTTT.

This sequence joins TRBV19 and TRBJ1-6; D is possibly TRBD1 (6 bases). This CDR3 spans 18 amino acids. Germline CDR1 and CDR2: LNHDA and SQIVND (reference sequence). V shed 1 base and J shed 10 bases, with 23 bases lying between them. The CDR3 here is CASSIALGVETGRSPLHF. The CDR3 DNA reads as TGTGCCAGTAGTATAGCGTTGGGGGTTGAGACAGGCCGATCACCCCTCCACTTT.

This chain connects TRBV6-6 to TRBJ2-7; TRBD1 agrees at 7 bases. V was pared by 9 bases and J by 5 bases, with 7 bases of the junction left unmatched. The CDR3 spans 12 residues. Germline values: CDR1 MNHNY, CDR2 SVGAGI (reference sequence). DNA for the CDR3: TGTGCCAGTAGAGACAGGGATCACGAGCAGTACTTC. Translated, it gives CASRDRDHEQYF.

The CDR3 sequence is CASSLEGATYEQYF. The DNA of the CDR3 is TGCGCCAGCAGCTTGGAGGGGGCTACCTACGAGCAGTACTTC. V is TRBV5-1 and J is TRBJ2-7; TRBD1 matches at 7 bases. The germline gives CDR1 SGHRS, CDR2 YFSETQ. This CDR3 region has 14 residues. With 0 bases clipped from V and 2 bases from J, the junction kept 2 bases outside the gene matches.

CDR3 in amino acids: CASSFKGNIQYF. The CDR3 DNA sequence: TGTGCCAGCAGCTTTAAGGGGAACATTCAGTACTTC. V is TRBV11-2 and J is TRBJ2-4, with D perhaps matching TRBD1 (5 bases). V shed 3 bases and J shed 7 bases, with 7 bases lying between them. CDR1 SGHAT and CDR2 FQNNGV come from the germline V gene. The CDR3 has 12 residues.

V is TRBV18 and J is TRBJ2-7; D might be TRBD2 (5 bases). Germline V CDR1 and CDR2: KGHSH, LQKENI. Trimming took off 2 bases at V and 4 bases at J, with 9 bases between the two ends. The CDR3 is 13 residues long. The CDR3 sequence is CASSPGGPYEQYF. CDR3 nucleotides: TGTGCCAGCTCACCAGGCGGGCCATACGAGCAGTACTTC.

The chain links TRBV7-5 to TRBJ1-1; TRBD1, as called in the table, went unchecked against the DNA. TRBV7-5 is a documented pseudogene. This CDR3 has 11 amino acids. CDR3 sequence (DNA): TGTGTCAGAAGAGGGACCAGGGGGGCTTTCTTT. It specifies CVRRGTRGAFF.

This clone was observed a single time. The chain uses TRBV15 and TRBJ1-5, with unresolved D. Germline assignment: CDR1 LNHNV and CDR2 YYDKDF (reference sequence). The CDR3 length is 15 residues. V was shortened by 1 base and J by 2 bases, with 9 bases between the two germline ends. The CDR3, as DNA: TGTGCCACCAGCAGAGGGCAACGTGGCAATCAGCCCCAGCATTTT. Protein: CATSRGQRGNQPQHF.

This chain uses TRBV27 with TRBJ1-5; TRBD1 might be the D (5 bases). Trimming took 4 bases from V and 2 from J, leaving 15 bases between them. The CDR3 totals 16 residues. Germline V gene data show CDR1 as MNHEY and CDR2 as SMNVEV (reference sequence). The CDR3 DNA reads as TGTGCCAGCAGTTATTCCCCAGGGATGGGCAATCAGCCCCAGCATTTT. It specifies CASSYSPGMGNQPQHF.

This clone occurred once. The gene calls are TRBV11-2 and TRBJ2-2, with a weak D call TRBD2 (6 bases). The germline gives CDR1 SGHAT, CDR2 FQNNGV. There are 14 residues in the CDR3. The CDR3 reads CVQRALTNTGELFF. The CDR3, as DNA: TGTGTCCAGCGGGCACTCACGAACACCGGGGAGCTGTTTTTT.

The chain combines TRBV27 with TRBJ2-2; the D gene is possibly TRBD2 (7 bases). V shed 10 bases and J shed 1 base, with 16 bases lying between them. The CDR3 has 15 residues. Per germline, CDR1 MNHEY and CDR2 SMNVEV (reference sequence). This chain's CDR3 is CATRPGGRNTGELFF. The CDR3 nucleotides are TGTGCCACCAGGCCGGGGGGCCGGAACACCGGGGAGCTGTTTTTT.

The chain uses TRBV7-7 and TRBJ2-5, with 11 bases matching TRBD2. V gave up 1 base and J gave up 7 bases; unmatched junction bases: 5. The V gene's germline CDR1 is SSHAT and CDR2 FNYEAQ (reference sequence). This CDR3 is 15 amino acids long. CDR3 loop: CASSLGLAGIGTQYF. The CDR3 DNA is TGTGCCAGCAGCTTAGGACTAGCGGGGATAGGGACCCAGTACTTC.

The chain is built from TRBV19 and TRBJ1-5; the D is unclear. The germline V gene encodes CDR1 LNHDA and CDR2 SQIVND (reference sequence). Between the trimmed V and J ends, which lost 5 bases and 7 bases, there was a span of 12 bases. The CDR3 totals 13 residues. CDR3 sequence: CASSGRLEQPQHF. CDR3 coding DNA: TGTGCCAGTAGTGGGAGGCTGGAACAGCCCCAGCATTTT.

J is TRBJ2-2 and V is TRBV7-8; 12 bases are a match to TRBD1. V was clipped by 5 bases and J by 4 bases; unmatched bases: 5. The CDR3 consists of 16 residues. CDR1 and CDR2 (germline): SGHVS, FQNEAQ. The CDR3 loop reads CASSRGQGAFTGELFF. The DNA of the CDR3 is TGTGCCAGCAGCCGGGGACAGGGGGCTTTCACCGGGGAGCTGTTTTTT.

V gene TRBV6-6 combines with J gene TRBJ1-1, with D possibly TRBD1 on 6 matching bases. The CDR3 covers 14 residues. CDR1 and CDR2 from the germline V gene are MNHNY and SVGAGI (reference sequence). The ends were cut back, 4 bases at V and 1 base at J, with 10 bases in the middle. The CDR3 spells CASSSLGANTEAFF. The CDR3 DNA sequence: TGTGCCAGCAGTTCCCTGGGGGCGAACACTGAAGCTTTCTTT.

The V and J genes are TRBV18 and TRBJ1-4, with D maybe TRBD1 (5 bases). The CDR3 has 13 residues. V was shortened by 6 bases and J by 4 bases, with 9 bases between the two germline ends. CDR1 is KGHSH, CDR2 LQKENI, per germline. The CDR3 coding sequence is TGTGCCAGCTCGGCAGGGCTTAATGAAAAACTGTTTTTT. Translated: CASSAGLNEKLFF. Based on the CDR3 plus reference TRBV18 and TRBJ1-4, the full variable domain is NAGVMQNPRHLVRRRGQEARLRCSPMKGHSHVYWYRQLPEEGLKFMVYLQKENIIDESGMPKERFSAEFPKEGPSILRIQQVVRGDSAAYFCASSAGLNEKLFFGSGTQLSVL.

The table lists this clone with a count of one. The chain links TRBV3-1 (or the pseudogene TRBV3-2) to TRBJ2-7, with 8 bases aligning to TRBD1. V was clipped by 2 bases and J by 0 bases; unmatched bases: 12. The CDR3 is 18 residues long. Germline CDR1 LGHDT, CDR2 YNNKEL (reference sequence). The CDR3 nucleotides are TGTGCCAGCAGCCAATATATTCCGGGGACAGGAAGCTCCTACGAGCAGTACTTC. The encoded protein is CASSQYIPGTGSSYEQYF.

The genes are TRBV6-1 and TRBJ1-2, with a possible D match to TRBD1 (6 bases). Germline V gives CDR1 MNHNS, CDR2 SASEGT. V dropped 4 bases and J dropped 0 bases, with 15 bases sitting between them. This CDR3 is built from 16 residues. CDR3 loop: CASSALPQGTNYGYTF. The CDR3 DNA is TGTGCCAGCAGTGCCCTGCCGCAGGGGACTAACTATGGCTACACCTTC.

This chain uses TRBV10-3 with TRBJ1-4; 7 bases line up with TRBD1. The CDR3 is 15 residues long. J gave up 7 bases and V 3 bases, and 8 bases lay outside the gene matches. Looked up from germline, CDR1 is ENHRY and CDR2 is SYGVKD. In DNA, the CDR3 is TGTGCCATCAGTGACGGGTCAGGGGGAGGTGAAAAACTGTTTTTT. It yields the protein CAISDGSGGGEKLFF.